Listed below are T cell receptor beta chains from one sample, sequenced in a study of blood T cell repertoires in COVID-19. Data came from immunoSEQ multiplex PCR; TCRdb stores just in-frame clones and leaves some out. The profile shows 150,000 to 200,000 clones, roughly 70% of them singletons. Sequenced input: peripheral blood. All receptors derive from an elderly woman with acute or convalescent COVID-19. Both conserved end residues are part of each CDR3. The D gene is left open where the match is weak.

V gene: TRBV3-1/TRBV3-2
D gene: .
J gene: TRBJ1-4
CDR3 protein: CASSQGSLSGNEKLFF

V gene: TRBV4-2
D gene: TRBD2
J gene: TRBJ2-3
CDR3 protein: CASSQVGPLAATTDTQYF

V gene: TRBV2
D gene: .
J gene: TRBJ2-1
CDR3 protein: CASSVFRLVGEQFF

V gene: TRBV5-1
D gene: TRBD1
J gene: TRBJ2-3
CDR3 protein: CASSKGQEVTDTQYF

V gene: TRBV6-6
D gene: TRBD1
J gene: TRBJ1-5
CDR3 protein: CASSSDRGHQPQHF

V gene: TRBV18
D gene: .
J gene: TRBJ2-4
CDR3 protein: CASSESTIAKNIQYF

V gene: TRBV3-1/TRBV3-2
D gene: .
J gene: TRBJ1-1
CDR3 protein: CASSQDHFSQIMNTEAFF

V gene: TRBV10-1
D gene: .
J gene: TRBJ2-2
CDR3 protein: CASSESETGELFF

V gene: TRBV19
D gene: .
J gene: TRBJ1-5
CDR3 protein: CASSIGGGRRQPQHF

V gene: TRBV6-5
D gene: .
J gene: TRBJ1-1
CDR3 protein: CASSYYRGQNTEAFF

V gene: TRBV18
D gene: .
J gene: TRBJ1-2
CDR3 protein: CASSPPGLYGYTF

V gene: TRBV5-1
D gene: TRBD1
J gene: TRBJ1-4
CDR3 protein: CASSTGQGGEKLFF

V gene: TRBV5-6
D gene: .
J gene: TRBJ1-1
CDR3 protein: CASSLGGMQPPEAFF

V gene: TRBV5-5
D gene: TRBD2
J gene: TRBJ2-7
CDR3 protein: CASALLPGGHEQYF

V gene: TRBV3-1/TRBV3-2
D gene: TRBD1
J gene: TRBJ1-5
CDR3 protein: CASSQDRQGTQPQHF

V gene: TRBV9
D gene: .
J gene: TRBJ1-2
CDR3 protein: CASSAAGANYGYTF

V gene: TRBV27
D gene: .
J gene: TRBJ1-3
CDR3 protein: CASSLSFGDYSGNTIYF

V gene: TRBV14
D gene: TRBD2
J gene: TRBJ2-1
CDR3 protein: CASSQEGGRAVNEQFF

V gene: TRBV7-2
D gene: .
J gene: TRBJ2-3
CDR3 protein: CASSLGVGGTHTDTQYF

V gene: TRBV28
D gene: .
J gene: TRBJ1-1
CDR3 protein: CASSGEAAGVNTEAFF

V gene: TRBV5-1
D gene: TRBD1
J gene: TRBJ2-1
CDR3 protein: CASSIRTGQGVYNEQFF

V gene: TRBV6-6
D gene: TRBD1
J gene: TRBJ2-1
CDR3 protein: CASRLTGGTEQFF

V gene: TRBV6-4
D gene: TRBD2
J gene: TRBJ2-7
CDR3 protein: CASPGTSGRSSYEQYF

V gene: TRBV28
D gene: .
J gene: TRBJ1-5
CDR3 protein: CASTGSVVSNQPQHF

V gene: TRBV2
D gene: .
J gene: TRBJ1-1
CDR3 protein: CASRRNTEAFF

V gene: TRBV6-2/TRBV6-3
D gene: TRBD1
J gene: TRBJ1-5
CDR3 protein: CASSPHWTGGRNQPQHF

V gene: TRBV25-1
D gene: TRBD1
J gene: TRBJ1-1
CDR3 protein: CASSATGAAEAFF

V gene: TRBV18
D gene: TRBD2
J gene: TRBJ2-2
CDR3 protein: CASSPIAGGNTGELFF

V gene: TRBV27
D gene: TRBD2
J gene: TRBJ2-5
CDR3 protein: CASSVAGAKTQYF

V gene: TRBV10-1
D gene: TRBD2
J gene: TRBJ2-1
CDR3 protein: CASSEGLAGELGEQFF

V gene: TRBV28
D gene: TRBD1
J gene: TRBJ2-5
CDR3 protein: CASSFFRAGGGVETQYF

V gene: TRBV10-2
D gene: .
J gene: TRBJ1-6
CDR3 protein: CASSGTQNSPLHF

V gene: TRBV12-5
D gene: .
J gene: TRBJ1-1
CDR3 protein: CASGPAHGNTEAFF

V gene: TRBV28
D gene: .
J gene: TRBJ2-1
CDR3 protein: CASRSGTGLHNEQFF

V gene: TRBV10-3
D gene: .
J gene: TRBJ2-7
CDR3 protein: CAISDRGGSYEQYF

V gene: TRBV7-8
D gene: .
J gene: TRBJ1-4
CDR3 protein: CASSLVARRHEKLFF

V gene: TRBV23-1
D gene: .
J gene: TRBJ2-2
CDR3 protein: CASSQSNLENTGELFF

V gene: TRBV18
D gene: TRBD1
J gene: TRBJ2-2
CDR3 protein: CASAWGTENTGELFF

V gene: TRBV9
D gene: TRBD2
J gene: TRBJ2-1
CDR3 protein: CASSVQAGDFNEQFF

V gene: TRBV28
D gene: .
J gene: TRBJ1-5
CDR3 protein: CASSNTEPQHF

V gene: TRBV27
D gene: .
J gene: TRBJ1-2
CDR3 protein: CASSALGEGDYGYTF

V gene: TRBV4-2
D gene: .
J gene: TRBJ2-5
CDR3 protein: CASSQSIRETQYF

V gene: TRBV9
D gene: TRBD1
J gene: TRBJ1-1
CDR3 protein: CASSAEDRENTEAFF

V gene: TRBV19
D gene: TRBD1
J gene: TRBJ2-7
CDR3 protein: CASSQQGQGTYEQYF

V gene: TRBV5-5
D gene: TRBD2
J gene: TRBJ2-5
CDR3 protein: CASSLQPSGSQETQYF

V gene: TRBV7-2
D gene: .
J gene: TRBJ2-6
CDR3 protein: CASSLGRVTGANVLTF

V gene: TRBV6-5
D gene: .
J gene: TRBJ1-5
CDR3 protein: CASSYNQGQPQHF

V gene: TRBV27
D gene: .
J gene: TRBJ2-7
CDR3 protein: CASWNPGVNGEQYF